This T cell receptor (beta chain) was identified in a study of T cell responses to AZD1222 COVID-19 vaccine. As to this clone: The antigen is not known.

The repertoire was sequenced with immunoSEQ multiplex PCR; TCRdb's copy has only in-frame clones and lacks some. Here the sample spans roughly 100,000 clones, approximately 90% being singletons. Study-level points and caveats: Nearly half of spike-specific TCRs reportedly target unmutated variant regions.

Sequences were derived from peripheral blood, sampled 28 days after the second AZD1222 dose. The clonotype originates from an adult who received the AZD1222 COVID-19 vaccine.

This CDR3 is CASSLSYSTYNEQFF. The CDR3 nucleotides read TGTGCCAGCAGTTTATCGTACTCAACCTACAATGAGCAGTTCTTC. The V gene is TRBV27, the J gene TRBJ2-1; D remains ambiguous. The CDR3 extends over 15 amino acids. Per the germline V gene, CDR1 is MNHEY and CDR2 is SMNVEV (reference sequence). V was clipped by 0 bases and J by 2 bases, with 8 bases between them.